This T cell receptor (beta chain) was observed in a study of T cells after posttransplantation cyclophosphamide. Overall study findings and caveats: Donor-recipient repertoire similarity was low at 1-2 months, rising over year one. TRB clonality was highly associated with recipient CMV seropositivity and reactivation.

Libraries were prepared by immunoSEQ multiplex PCR; TCRdb keeps only in-frame clonotypes and omits some of them. Singletons are absent from the sample, which has 40,000 to 55,000 clones. This clone appeared many times. Antigen specificity is unknown. CDR1 is MNHEY, CDR2 SMNVEV, per germline (reference sequence). This CDR3 contains 18 residues. Germline trimming cut 1 base from V and 6 bases from J; bases unmatched to any gene: 13. The related graft donor's blood sample was taken on the day of bone marrow donation. This receptor was obtained from a man aged 40-49 years in good health, CMV-negative, and a related stem cell transplant donor. Sequencing input: PBMCs. The genes are TRBV27 and TRBJ2-1; 9 positions agree with TRBD2. The CDR3 region has the DNA TGTGCCAGCAGTTTATGGGCTAGCGGGGAGAAGTATTCCAATGAGCAGTTCTTC. Its protein is CASSLWASGEKYSNEQFF.